This T cell receptor beta chain originates from a study of T-cell memory formation after mild COVID-19. Trimming shortened V by 0 bases and J by 1 base, and 12 bases separated the two germline ends. CDR1 is SGHTA, CDR2 FQGNSA, per germline. CDR3 length equals 16 residues. Only a few counts were recorded for this clonotype. Using its own MiXCR run on the 5' RACE reads, TCRdb lists one record per CDR3 protein. The sample has about 340,000 distinct CDR3 sequences; about 20% are singletons. What was sequenced was PBMCs or a T cell subset sorted from them (not recorded which). This receptor was obtained from a man in his late teens or twenties who had mild COVID-19 (a few samples of this study predate the infection). Cell type and time point are not known. The rearrangement uses TRBV7-2 and TRBJ2-5, with a weak D call TRBD1 (7 bases). The chain's CDR3 is CASSLAQGGGQETQYF. CDR3 bases: TGTGCCAGCAGCTTAGCGCAGGGGGGTGGCCAAGAGACCCAGTACTTC.